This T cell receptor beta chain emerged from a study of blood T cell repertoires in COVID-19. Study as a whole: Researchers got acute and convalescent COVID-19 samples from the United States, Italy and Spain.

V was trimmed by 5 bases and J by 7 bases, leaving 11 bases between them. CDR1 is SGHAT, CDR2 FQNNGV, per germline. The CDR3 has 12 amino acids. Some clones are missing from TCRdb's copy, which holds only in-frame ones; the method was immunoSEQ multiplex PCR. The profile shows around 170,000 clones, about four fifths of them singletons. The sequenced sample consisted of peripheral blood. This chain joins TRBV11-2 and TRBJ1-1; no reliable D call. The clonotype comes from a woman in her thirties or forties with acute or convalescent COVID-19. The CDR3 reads CASSPLSFEAFF. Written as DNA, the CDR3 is TGTGCCAGCAGCCCCCTTTCCTTTGAAGCTTTCTTT. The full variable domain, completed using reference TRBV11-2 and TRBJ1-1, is EAGVAQSPRYKIIEKRQSVAFWCNPISGHATLYWYQQILGQGPKLLIQFQNNGVVDDSQLPKDRFSAERLKGVDSTLKIQPAKLEDSAVYLCASSPLSFEAFFGQGTRLTVV.